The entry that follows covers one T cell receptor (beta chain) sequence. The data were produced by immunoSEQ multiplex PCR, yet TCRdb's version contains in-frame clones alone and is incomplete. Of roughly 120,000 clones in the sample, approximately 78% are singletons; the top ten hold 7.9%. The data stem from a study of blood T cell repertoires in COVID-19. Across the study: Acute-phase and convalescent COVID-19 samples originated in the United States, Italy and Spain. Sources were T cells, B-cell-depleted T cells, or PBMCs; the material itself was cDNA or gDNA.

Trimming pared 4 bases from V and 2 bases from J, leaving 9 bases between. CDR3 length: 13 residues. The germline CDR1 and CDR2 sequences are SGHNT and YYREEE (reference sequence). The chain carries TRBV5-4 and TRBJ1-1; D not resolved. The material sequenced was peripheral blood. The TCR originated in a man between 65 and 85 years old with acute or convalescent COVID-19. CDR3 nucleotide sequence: TGTGCCAGCAGCAGAGTAACTAACACTGAAGCTTTCTTT. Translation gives CASSRVTNTEAFF.